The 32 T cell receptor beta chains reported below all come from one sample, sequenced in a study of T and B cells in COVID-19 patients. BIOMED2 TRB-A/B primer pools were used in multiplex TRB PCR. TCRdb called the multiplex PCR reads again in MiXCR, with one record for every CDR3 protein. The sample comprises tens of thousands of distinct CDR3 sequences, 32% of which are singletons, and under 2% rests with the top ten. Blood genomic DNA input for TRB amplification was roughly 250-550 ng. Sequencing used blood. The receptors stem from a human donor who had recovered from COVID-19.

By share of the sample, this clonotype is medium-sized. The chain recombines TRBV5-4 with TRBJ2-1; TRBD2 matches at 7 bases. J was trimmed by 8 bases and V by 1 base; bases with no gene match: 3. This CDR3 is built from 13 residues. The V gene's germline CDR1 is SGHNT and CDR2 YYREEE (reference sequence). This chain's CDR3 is CASSLRGGDEQFF. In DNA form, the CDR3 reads TGTGCCAGCAGCTTGCGGGGAGGGGATGAGCAGTTCTTC.

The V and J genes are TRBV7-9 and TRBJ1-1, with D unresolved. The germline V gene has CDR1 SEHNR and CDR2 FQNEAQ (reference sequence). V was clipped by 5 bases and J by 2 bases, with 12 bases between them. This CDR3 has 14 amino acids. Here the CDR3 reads CASSIDGYNTEAFF. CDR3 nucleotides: TGTGCCAGCAGCATCGACGGGTACAACACTGAAGCTTTCTTT.

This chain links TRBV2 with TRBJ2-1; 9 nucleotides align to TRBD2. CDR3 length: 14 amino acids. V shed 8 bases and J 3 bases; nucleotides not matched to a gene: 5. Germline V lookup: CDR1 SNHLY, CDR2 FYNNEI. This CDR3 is CASWREGLYNEQFF. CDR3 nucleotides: TGTGCCAGCTGGCGGGAGGGCCTCTACAATGAGCAGTTCTTC.

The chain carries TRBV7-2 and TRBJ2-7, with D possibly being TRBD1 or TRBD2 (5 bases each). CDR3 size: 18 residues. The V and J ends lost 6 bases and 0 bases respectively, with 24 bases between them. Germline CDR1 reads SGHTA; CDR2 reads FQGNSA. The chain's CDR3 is CASSYGTEFYLPSYEQYF. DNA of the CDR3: TGTGCCAGCAGTTACGGGACGGAGTTTTATCTTCCCTCCTACGAGCAGTACTTC. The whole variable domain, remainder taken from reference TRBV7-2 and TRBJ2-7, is GAGVSQSPSNKVTEKGKDVELRCDPISGHTALYWYRQSLGQGLEFLIYFQGNSAPDKSGLPSDRFSAERTGGSVSTLTIQRTQQEDSAVYLCASSYGTEFYLPSYEQYFGPGTRLTVT.

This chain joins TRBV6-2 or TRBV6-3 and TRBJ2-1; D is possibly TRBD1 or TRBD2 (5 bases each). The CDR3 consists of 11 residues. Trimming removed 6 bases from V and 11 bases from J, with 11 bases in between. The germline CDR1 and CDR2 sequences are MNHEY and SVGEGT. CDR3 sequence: CASRAGAKQFF. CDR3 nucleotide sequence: TGTGCCAGCAGGGCCGGGGCTAAGCAGTTCTTC.

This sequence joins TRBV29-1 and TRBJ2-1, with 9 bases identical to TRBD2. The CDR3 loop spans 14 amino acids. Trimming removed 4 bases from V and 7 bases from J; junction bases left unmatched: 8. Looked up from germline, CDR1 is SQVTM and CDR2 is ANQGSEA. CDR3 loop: CSVVPVAGVNEQFF. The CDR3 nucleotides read TGCAGCGTTGTTCCGGTAGCGGGAGTGAATGAGCAGTTCTTC.

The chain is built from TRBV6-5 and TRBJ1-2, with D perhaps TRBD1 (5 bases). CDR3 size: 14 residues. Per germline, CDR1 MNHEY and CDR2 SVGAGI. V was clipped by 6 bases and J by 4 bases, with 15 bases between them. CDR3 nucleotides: TGTGCCAGCAGGGTTGCCGAGACAGTCTATGGCTACACCTTC. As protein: CASRVAETVYGYTF.

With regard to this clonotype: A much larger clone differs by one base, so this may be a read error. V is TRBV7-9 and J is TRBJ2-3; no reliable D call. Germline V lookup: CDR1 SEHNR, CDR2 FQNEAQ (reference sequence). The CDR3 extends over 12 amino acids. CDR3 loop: CASSLRADTLYF. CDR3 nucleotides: TGTGCCAGCTCGTTACGGGCGGATACGCTGTATTTT.

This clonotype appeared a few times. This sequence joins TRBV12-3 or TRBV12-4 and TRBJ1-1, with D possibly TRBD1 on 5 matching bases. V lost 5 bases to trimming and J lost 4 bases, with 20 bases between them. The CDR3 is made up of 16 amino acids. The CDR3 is CASSRDTGTLGTEAFF. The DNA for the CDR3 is TGTGCCAGCAGTCGCGATACCGGGACGTTAGGCACTGAAGCTTTCTTT.

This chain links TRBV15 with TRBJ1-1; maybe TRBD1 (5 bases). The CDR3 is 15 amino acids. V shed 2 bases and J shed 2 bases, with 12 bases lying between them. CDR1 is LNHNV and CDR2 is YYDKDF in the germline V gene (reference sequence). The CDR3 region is CATSRRMDKNTEAFF. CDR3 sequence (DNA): TGTGCCACCAGCAGAAGGATGGACAAAAACACTGAAGCTTTCTTT.

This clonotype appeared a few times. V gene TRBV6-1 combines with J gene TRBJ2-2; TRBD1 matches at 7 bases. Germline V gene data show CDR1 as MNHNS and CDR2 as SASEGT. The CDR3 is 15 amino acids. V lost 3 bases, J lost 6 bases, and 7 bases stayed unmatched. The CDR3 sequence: CASSEQGVKAGELFF. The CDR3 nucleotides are TGTGCCAGCAGTGAGCAGGGGGTTAAAGCCGGGGAGCTGTTTTTT.

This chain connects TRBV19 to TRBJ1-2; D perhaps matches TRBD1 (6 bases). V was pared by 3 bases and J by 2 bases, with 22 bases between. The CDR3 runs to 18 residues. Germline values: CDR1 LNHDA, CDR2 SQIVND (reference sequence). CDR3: CASSIRALGQRNNYGYTF. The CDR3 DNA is TGTGCCAGTAGTATTAGAGCCCTCGGACAGCGCAACAACTATGGCTACACCTTC.

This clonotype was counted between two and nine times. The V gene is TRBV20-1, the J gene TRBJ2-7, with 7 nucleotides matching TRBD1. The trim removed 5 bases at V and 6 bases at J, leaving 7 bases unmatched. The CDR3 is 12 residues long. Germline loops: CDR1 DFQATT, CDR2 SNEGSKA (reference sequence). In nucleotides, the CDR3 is TGCAGTGCTCCGGGACAGAGGGCCGAGCAGTACTTC. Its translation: CSAPGQRAEQYF.

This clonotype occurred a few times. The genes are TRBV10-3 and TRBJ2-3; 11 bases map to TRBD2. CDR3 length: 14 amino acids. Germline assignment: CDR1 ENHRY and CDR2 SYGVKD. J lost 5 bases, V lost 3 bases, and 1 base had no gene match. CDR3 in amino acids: CAISDTSGGDTQYF. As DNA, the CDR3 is TGTGCCATCAGTGACACTAGCGGGGGAGATACGCAGTATTTT.

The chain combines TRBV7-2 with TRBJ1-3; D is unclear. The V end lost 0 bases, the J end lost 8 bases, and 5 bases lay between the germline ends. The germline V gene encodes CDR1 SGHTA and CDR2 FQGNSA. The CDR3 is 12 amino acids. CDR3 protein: CASSLAGDTIYF. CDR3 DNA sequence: TGTGCCAGCAGCTTAGCAGGAGACACCATATATTTT. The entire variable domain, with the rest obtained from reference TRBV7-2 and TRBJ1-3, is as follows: GAGVSQSPSNKVTEKGKDVELRCDPISGHTALYWYRQSLGQGLEFLIYFQGNSAPDKSGLPSDRFSAERTGGSVSTLTIQRTQQEDSAVYLCASSLAGDTIYFGEGSWLTVV.

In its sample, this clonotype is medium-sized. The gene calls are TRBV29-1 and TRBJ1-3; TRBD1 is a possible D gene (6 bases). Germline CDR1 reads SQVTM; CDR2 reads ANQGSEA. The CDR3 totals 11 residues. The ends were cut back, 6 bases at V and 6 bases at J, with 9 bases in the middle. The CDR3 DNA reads TGCAGCGTGGGGGCCCTAAACACCATATATTTT. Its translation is CSVGALNTIYF. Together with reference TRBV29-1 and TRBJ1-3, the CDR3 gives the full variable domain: SAVISQKPSRDICQRGTSLTIQCQVDSQVTMMFWYRQQPGQSLTLIATANQGSEATYESGFVIDKFPISRPNLTFSTLTVSNMSPEDSSIYLCSVGALNTIYFGEGSWLTVV.

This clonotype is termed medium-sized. CDR3 bases: TGCAGCGTCGACCCAGGGGGATACAATGAGCAGTTCTTC. Translated, it gives CSVDPGGYNEQFF. The V call is TRBV29-1, the J call TRBJ2-1; 7 nucleotides agree with TRBD1. V was clipped by 6 bases and J by 4 bases; unmatched bases: 6. In germline, CDR1 is SQVTM, CDR2 ANQGSEA. The CDR3 spans 13 residues.

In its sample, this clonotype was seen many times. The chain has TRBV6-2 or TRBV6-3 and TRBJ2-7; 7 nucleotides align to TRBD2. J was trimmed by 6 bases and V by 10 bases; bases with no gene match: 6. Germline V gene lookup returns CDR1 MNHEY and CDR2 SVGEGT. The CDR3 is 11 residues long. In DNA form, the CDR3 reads TGTGCCACTCGGGGAGGGTTCGAGCAGTACTTC. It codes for CATRGGFEQYF.

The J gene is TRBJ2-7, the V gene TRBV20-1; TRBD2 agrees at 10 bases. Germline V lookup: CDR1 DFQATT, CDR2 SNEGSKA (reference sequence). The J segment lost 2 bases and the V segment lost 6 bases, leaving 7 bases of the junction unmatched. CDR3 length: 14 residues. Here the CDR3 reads CSADRTSGTYEQYF. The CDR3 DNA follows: TGCAGTGCCGATCGGACTAGCGGAACCTACGAGCAGTACTTC.

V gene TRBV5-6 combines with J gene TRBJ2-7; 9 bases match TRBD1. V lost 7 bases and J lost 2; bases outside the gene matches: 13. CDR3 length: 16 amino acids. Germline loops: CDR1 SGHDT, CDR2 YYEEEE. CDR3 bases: TGTGCCAGCCGTCGGGGACAGGGATTAGCTACCTACGAGCAGTACTTC. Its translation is CASRRGQGLATYEQYF.

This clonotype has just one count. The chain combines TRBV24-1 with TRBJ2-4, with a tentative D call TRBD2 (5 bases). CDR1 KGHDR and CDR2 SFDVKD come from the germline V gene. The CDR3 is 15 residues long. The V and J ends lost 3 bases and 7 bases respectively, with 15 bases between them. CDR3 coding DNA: TGTGCCACCAGTGATCCTGGGGAGAGGGATAACATTCAGTACTTC. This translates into CATSDPGERDNIQYF.

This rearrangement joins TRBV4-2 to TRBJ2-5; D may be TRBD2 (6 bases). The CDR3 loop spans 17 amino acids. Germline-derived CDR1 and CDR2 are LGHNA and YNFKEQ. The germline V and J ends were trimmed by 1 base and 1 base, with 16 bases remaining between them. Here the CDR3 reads CASSQGRGLPLQETQYF. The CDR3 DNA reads TGTGCCAGCAGCCAAGGGCGGGGCCTCCCCCTCCAAGAGACCCAGTACTTC.

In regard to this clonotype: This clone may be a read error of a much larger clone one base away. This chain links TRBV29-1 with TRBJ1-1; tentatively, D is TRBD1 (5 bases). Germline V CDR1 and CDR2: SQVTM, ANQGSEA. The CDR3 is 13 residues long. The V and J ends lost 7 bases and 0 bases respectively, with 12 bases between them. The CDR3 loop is CSALAGMNTEAFF. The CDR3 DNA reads TGCAGCGCCTTGGCAGGGATGAACACTGAAGCTTTCTTT.

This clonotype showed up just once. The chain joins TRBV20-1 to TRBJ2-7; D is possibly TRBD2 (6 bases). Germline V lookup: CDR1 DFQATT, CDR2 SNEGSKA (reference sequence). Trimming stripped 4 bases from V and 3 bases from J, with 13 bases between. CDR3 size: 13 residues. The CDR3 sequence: CSANPGLIYEQYF. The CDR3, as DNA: TGCAGTGCTAATCCGGGACTCATCTACGAGCAGTACTTC.

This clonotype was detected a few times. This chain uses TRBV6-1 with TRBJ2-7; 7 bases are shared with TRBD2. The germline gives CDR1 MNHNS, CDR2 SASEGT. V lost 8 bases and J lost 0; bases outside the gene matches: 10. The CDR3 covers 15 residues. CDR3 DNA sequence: TGTGCCAGCTCACTATCTAGCGGAGTCTCCTACGAGCAGTACTTC. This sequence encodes CASSLSSGVSYEQYF.

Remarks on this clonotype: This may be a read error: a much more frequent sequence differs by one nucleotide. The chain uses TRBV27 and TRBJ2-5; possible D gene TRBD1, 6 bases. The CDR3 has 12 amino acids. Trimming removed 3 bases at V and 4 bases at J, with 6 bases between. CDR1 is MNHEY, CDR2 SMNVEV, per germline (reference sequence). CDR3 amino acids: CASSFRGETQYF. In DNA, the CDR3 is TGTGCCAGCAGTTTCAGGGGAGAGACCCAGTACTTC.

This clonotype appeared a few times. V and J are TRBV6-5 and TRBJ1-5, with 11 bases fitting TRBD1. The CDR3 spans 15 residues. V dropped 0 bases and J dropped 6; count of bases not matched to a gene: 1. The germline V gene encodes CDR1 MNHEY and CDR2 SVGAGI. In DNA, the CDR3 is TGTGCCAGCAGTTACTCGGGACAGGGGGTTCAGCCCCAGCATTTT. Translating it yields CASSYSGQGVQPQHF.

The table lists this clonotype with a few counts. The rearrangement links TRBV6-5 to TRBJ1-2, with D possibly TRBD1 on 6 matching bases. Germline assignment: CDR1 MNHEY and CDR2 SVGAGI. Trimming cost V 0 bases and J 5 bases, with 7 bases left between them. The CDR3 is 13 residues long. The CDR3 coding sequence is TGTGCCAGCAGTTACTCGAGGGGGTATGGCTACACCTTC. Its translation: CASSYSRGYGYTF.

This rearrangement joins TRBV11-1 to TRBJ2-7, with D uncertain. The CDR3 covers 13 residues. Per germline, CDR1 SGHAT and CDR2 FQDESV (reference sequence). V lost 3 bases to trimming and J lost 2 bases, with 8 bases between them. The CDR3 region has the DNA TGTGCCAGCAGCTTGCGCGAGGCCTACGAGCAGTACTTC. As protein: CASSLREAYEQYF.

CDR3 sequence: CASRPNLRPQHF. CDR3 nucleotides: TGTGCCAGCAGGCCCAACCTTAGGCCCCAGCATTTT. This chain uses TRBV28 with TRBJ1-5; D is unclear. The CDR3 sequence is 12 residues long. The germline V and J ends were trimmed by 6 bases and 9 bases, with 12 bases remaining between them. Germline-derived CDR1 and CDR2 are MDHEN and SYDVKM.

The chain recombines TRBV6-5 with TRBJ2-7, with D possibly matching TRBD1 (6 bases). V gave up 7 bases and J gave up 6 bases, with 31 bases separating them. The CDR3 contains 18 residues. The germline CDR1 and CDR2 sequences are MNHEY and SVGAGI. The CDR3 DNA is TGTGCCAGCACCACATGGGGGCACCCCGGGACGCTCACGGCCGAGCAGTACTTC. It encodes CASTTWGHPGTLTAEQYF.

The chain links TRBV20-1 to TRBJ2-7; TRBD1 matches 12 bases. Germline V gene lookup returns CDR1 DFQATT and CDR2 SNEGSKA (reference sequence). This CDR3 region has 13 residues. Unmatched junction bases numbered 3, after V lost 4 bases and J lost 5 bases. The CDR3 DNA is TGCAGTGCTATGGGACAGGGGGCCCACGAGCAGTACTTC. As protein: CSAMGQGAHEQYF.